The next 15 T cell receptor beta chains were all read from a single sample in a study of esophageal squamous cell carcinoma under preoperative chemotherapy. Stated time point: before preoperative PTX-NDP chemotherapy. TCRdb re-called the PCR reads with MiXCR, one entry per CDR3 protein. Of around 12,000 distinct CDR3 sequences listed, 45% to 55% are singletons. Sampling was carried out from a patient given preoperative chemotherapy. The receptors originated from a human donor with esophageal squamous cell carcinoma. The donor label of this sample is uncertain.

This clonotype is categorized as medium-sized (0.01 to 0.1%). V usage is TRBV12-3 or TRBV12-4 and J usage is TRBJ2-1; D gene unclear. The V end was cut by 0 bases, the J end by 5 bases, with 8 bases between. The CDR3 loop spans 14 amino acids. The CDR3: CASSLAESNNEQFF. The CDR3 DNA is TGTGCCAGCAGTTTAGCGGAGTCGAACAATGAGCAGTTCTTC.

By share of the sample, this clonotype is large. The CDR3 spells CASTWGTPYEQYF. CDR3 nucleotides: TGTGCCAGCACCTGGGGTACCCCCTACGAGCAGTACTTC. The chain uses TRBV6-5 and TRBJ2-1; D is ambiguous. Matching the DNA end better, TRBJ2-7 makes the J call doubtful. Germline CDR1 is MNHEY and CDR2 is SVGAGI. The CDR3 spans 13 residues.

Concerning this clonotype itself: Sequence at one end of the junction differs from germline and may be a read error. V and J are TRBV6-1 and TRBJ2-1; D possibly corresponds to TRBD1 (5 bases). The CDR3 is 15 amino acids. CDR1 is MNHNS and CDR2 is SASEGT in the germline V gene. The CDR3 loop reads CARGSQGVTKDTQYF. Here the CDR3 DNA reads TGTGCCAGGGGCTCCCAGGGTGTTACCAAAGATACGCAGTACTTT.

The CDR3 reads CASGGTGGGDQETQYF. The CDR3 DNA follows: TGTGCCAGCGGGGGGACTGGCGGGGGTGACCAAGAGACGCAGTACTTC. The genes are TRBV7-2 and TRBJ2-1; 7 bases align to TRBD2. The J call is in doubt because the DNA end fits TRBJ2-7 better. CDR1 is SGHTA, CDR2 FQGNSA, per germline. The CDR3 has 16 amino acids.

The chain employs TRBV6-1 and TRBJ2-5; D is possibly TRBD1 (6 bases). Per the germline V gene, CDR1 is MNHNS and CDR2 is SASEGT. V was trimmed by 4 bases and J by 6 bases, leaving 15 bases between them. The length of the CDR3 is 14 residues. Here the CDR3 DNA reads TGTGCCAGCAGTGTCGGTCCAGGGGTCAAGACCCAGTACTTC. This encodes CASSVGPGVKTQYF.

The chain joins TRBV6-1 to TRBJ2-3; D might be TRBD1 (5 bases). TRBJ2-5 matches the DNA end more closely, so the J call is doubtful. CDR1 is MNHNS and CDR2 is SASEGT in the germline V gene. The CDR3 length is 15 residues. CDR3 in DNA: TGTGCCAGCACAAAGGGGCCTTTCGCCCAAGAGACCCAGTACTTC. Amino acid sequence: CASTKGPFAQETQYF.

The J gene is TRBJ2-3, the V gene TRBV6-8; D possibly matches TRBD1 or TRBD2 (6 bases each). CDR3 size: 15 residues. Germline CDR1 is MNHGY and CDR2 is SAAAGT. The V end lost 5 bases, the J end lost 4 bases, and 16 bases lay between the germline ends. As DNA, the CDR3 is TGTGCCAGCAGTCCCTCCCGGGGGCGGGCAGATACGCAGTATTTT. It is translated as CASSPSRGRADTQYF.

V gene TRBV27 combines with J gene TRBJ2-1; possibly TRBD1 or TRBD2 for D (5 bases each). The J call could be wrong; TRBJ2-7 is a better fit for the DNA end. Germline V gene sequence: CDR1 MNHEY, CDR2 SMNVEV (reference sequence). The CDR3 has 14 residues. The CDR3 coding sequence is TGTGCCAGCAGTTTCGGGGCCCCCGACTACGAGCAGTACTTC. Translated, it gives CASSFGAPDYEQYF.

This clonotype occurred a few times. The chain employs TRBV6-1 and TRBJ2-1; 8 nucleotides match TRBD2. V was pared by 5 bases and J by 10 bases, with 4 bases of the junction left unmatched. CDR3 size: 12 residues. Per germline, CDR1 MNHNS and CDR2 SASEGT. The CDR3 region is CASSPGGGEQFF. The CDR3 nucleotides read TGTGCCAGCAGTCCCGGGGGGGGGGAGCAGTTCTTC.

This clonotype is judged medium-sized. This chain joins TRBV6-1 and TRBJ2-1; 11 bases are a match to TRBD2. CDR3 length: 14 residues. V dropped 2 bases and J dropped 9; count of bases not matched to a gene: 3. In germline, CDR1 is MNHNS, CDR2 SASEGT. CDR3 protein: CASSELAGGSEQFF. The CDR3 nucleotides are TGTGCCAGCAGTGAACTAGCGGGAGGTTCTGAGCAGTTCTTC.

In its sample, this clonotype is large. This chain connects TRBV12-3 or TRBV12-4 to TRBJ2-1; 13 bases are shared with TRBD2. CDR3 length equals 17 residues. Trimming at V came to 2 bases and at J to 8 bases, leaving 9 bases not matched to a gene. Written as DNA, the CDR3 is TGTGCCAGCAGTTTAAGGGGGGGGACTAGCGGGAACTATGAGCAGTTCTTC. It is translated as CASSLRGGTSGNYEQFF.

The rearrangement links TRBV12-3 or TRBV12-4 to TRBJ1-4; D is possibly TRBD1 (6 bases). The CDR3 length is 14 residues. Deletions cut 6 bases from V and 4 bases from J, with 12 bases between. The chain's CDR3 is CASSGGGRNEKLFF. CDR3 coding DNA: TGTGCCAGCAGCGGTGGGGGCCGTAATGAAAAACTGTTTTTT.

By share, this clonotype ranks as medium-sized. The J gene is TRBJ2-3, the V gene TRBV6-1; D remains unclear. Germline values: CDR1 MNHNS, CDR2 SASEGT. Between the trimmed V and J ends, which lost 2 bases and 2 bases, there was a span of 5 bases. The CDR3 covers 13 residues. The CDR3 coding sequence is TGTGCCAGCAGTGAACAGACCACAGATACGCAGTATTTT. Translating gives CASSEQTTDTQYF.

This clonotype was detected only a few times. The V and J genes are TRBV6-1 and TRBJ2-1; 7 positions agree with TRBD2. The better agreement between TRBJ2-7 and the DNA end casts doubt on the J call. The CDR3 spans 15 residues. The V gene's germline CDR1 is MNHNS and CDR2 SASEGT. The CDR3 nucleotides are TGTGCCAGCAGTACCGCCTCGGGGGGAGGGGAAGAGCAGTACTTC. It specifies CASSTASGGGEEQYF.

The chain couples TRBV6-4 to TRBJ2-3; the match to TRBD2 covers 10 bases. The junction had 0 bases not matched to a gene; V was cut back by 0 bases and J by 0 bases. Germline loops: CDR1 MRHNA, CDR2 SNTAGT. This CDR3 region has 16 residues. The CDR3 coding sequence is TGTGCCAGCAGTGACTCGACTAGCGGGAGCACAGATACGCAGTATTTT. The encoded protein is CASSDSTSGSTDTQYF.